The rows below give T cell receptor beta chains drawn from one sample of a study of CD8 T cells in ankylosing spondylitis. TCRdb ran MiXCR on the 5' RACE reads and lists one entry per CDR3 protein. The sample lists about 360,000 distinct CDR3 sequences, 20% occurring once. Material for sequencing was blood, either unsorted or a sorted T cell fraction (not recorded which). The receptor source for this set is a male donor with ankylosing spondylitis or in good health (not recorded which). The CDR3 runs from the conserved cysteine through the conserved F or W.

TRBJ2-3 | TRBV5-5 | CASSPGLAITDTQYF
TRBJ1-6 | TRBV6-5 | CASSYEGAYNSPPHF
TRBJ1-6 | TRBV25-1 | CASGVGGGNSPLHF
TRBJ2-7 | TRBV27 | CASSNGPTYEQYF
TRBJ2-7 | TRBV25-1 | CASSGTGRSYEQYF
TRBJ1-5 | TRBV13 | CASSLGGEGDQPQHF
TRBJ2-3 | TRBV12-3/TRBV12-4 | CASSRGLSTDTQYF
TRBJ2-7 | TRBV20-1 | CSARGAASYEQYF
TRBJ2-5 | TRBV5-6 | CASSLSGLPGETQYF
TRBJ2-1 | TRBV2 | CASRPLAGGLDEQFF
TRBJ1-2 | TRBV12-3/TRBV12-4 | CASSHMSGFNGYTF
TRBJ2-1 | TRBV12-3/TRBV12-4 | CASSFDGQGYNEQFF
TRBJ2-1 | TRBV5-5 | CASSAGLSRGNEQFF
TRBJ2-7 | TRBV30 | CAWSAPGGGGAYEQYF
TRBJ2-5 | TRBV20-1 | CSARDGLQGAGKETQYF
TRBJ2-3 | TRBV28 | CAIRQGWTDTQYF
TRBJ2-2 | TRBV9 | CASSVGGRANTGELFF
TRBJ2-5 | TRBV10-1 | CASRDDRGRDF
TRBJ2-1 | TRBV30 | CAWSAGLAGGFSSYNEQFF
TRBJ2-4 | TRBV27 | CASSPIGGADIQYF
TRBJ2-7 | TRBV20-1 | CSARDGDRGAYEQYF
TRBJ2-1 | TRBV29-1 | CSASRKDEQFF
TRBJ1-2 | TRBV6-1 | CASNRQGGNYGYTF
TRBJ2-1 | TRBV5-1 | CASSLDGAFNNEQFF
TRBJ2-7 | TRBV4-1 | CASSQRDRGLYEQYF
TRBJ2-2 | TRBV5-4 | CASRSHQGTGELFF
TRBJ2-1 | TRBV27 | CASSSRTSSYNEQFF
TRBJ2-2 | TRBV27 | CASSFSTGELFF
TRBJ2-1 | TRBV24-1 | CATSDLRGQGNEQFF
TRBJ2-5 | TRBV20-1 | CSAEDSGLAERTQYF
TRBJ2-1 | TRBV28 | CASSSPGLGDNEQFF
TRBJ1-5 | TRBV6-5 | CASSYSGTGTAQHF
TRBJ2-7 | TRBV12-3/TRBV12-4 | CASSLFSGSYEQYF
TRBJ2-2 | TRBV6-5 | CASSYTDRVKVGELFF
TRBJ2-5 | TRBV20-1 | CSARASSGTTQETQYF
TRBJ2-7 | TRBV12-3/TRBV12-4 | CASSLGAGYEQYF
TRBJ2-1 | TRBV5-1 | CASSLVGGVVSYNEQFF
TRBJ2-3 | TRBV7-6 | CASSRPPGDKDTQYF
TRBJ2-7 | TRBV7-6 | CASSLATSGTTHGEQYF
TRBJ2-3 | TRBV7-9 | CASSSQGVTDTQYF
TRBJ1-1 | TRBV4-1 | CASSQAQGTGEGEAFF
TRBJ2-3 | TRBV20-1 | CSARDSETGVVADTQYF
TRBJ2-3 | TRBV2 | CASLTTSTDTQYF
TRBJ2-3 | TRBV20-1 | CSAIPWGGRSDTQYF
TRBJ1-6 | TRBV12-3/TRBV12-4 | CASSRGSYNSPLHF
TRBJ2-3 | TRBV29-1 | CSVYSTGIRVNTDTQYF
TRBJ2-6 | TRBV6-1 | CASTPTAGANVLTF
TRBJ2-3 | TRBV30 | CAWDHGTLGADTQYF
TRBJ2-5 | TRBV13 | CASSPGGAQETQYF
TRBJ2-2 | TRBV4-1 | CASSLLLRDTGELFF
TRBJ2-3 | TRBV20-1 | CSARKRRGSSTDTQYF
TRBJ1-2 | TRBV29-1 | CSVDGSYGYTF
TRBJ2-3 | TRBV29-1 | CSVVPTGYTDTQYF
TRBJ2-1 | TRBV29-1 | CSPRWGREQFF
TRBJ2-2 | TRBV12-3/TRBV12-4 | CASRPQGPPNTGELFF
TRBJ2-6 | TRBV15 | CATTPLTRGVSGANVLTF
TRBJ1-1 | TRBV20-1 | CSAPGGQGGRNTEAFF